This T cell receptor beta chain comes out of a study of cytotoxic CD8 clonotypes in ibrutinib-treated CLL. Study-level findings and limits: Contraction or stability on treatment characterized the public clonotypes, which were uncommon.

Details on this clone: As yet, its antigen is unknown.

Germline CDR1 reads MNHEY; CDR2 reads SMNVEV (reference sequence). The CDR3 is 14 amino acids. V was trimmed by 6 bases and J by 7 bases, leaving 19 bases between them. Sequenced by immunoSEQ multiplex PCR; TCRdb stores in-frame clones only, minus some. The data show around 160,000 clones, roughly 84% seen once. The rearrangement uses TRBV27 and TRBJ2-7, with D maybe TRBD2 (6 bases). Sample: PBMCs, taken at disease progression, from a patient treated with ibrutinib. The TCR originated in a human donor with chronic lymphocytic leukemia. The CDR3 DNA follows: TGTGCCAGCAGCTCCTCTGGGAGGTTGAGGGAGCAGTACTTC. Its protein product is CASSSSGRLREQYF.